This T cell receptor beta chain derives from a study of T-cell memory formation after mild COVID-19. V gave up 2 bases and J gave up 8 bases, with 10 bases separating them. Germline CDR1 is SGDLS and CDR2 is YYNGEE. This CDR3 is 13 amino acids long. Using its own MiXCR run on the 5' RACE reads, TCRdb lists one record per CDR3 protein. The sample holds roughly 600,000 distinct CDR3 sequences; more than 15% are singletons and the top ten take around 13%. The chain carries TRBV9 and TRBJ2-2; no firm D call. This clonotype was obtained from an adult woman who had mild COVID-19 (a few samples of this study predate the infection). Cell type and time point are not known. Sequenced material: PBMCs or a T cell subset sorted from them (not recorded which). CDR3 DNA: TGTGCCAGCAGCGTGCGACCCACGGGGGAGCTGTTTTTT. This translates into CASSVRPTGELFF.